These T cell receptor beta chains were read from a single sample in a study of blood T cells in healthy people across ages. A single record per CDR3 protein comes from TCRdb applying MiXCR to the 5' RACE reads. The table includes 650,000 to 1,000,000 distinct CDR3 sequences, around 45% detected once. The sample comprised blood. The receptors come from a man older than 75 in good health. Each CDR3 is given with its conserved first and last residue. Each record gives: V gene, D gene, clone size, J gene, CDR3 protein, CDR3 DNA. The D gene is left open where the match is weak. Rows may omit the clone size; those that give it use once, few, many or a size class.

V: TRBV18; D: TRBD2; size: once; J: TRBJ2-1; CDR3: CASSPPGTSGRQQFF; DNA: TGTGCCAGCTCACCACCCGGGACTAGCGGGAGGCAGCAGTTCTTC
V: TRBV7-6; D: NA; size: many; J: TRBJ2-1; CDR3: CASSLDLTRDEQFF; DNA: TGTGCCAGCAGCTTAGACTTAACCAGGGATGAGCAGTTCTTC
V: TRBV5-1; D: TRBD2; size: NA; J: TRBJ2-7; CDR3: CASSSLSGLAGDEQYF; DNA: TGCGCCAGCAGCTCCCTATCGGGACTAGCGGGAGACGAGCAGTACTTC
V: TRBV3-1; D: TRBD2; size: NA; J: TRBJ2-3; CDR3: CASSQTTSGYTDAQYF; DNA: TGTGCCAGCAGCCAAACGACTAGCGGATACACAGATGCGCAGTATTTT
V: TRBV7-9; D: NA; size: NA; J: TRBJ1-1; CDR3: CASSFETGPTEAFF; DNA: TGTGCCAGCAGCTTCGAGACGGGGCCCACTGAAGCTTTCTTT
V: TRBV30; D: NA; size: NA; J: TRBJ2-7; CDR3: CAWSVGGAGNEQYF; DNA: TGTGCCTGGAGTGTTGGAGGGGCAGGCAACGAGCAGTACTTC
V: TRBV5-6; D: NA; size: few; J: TRBJ2-4; CDR3: CASSSRGPNIQYF; DNA: TGTGCCAGCAGCTCGCGGGGACCCAACATTCAGTACTTC
V: TRBV6-2/TRBV6-3; D: NA; size: NA; J: TRBJ1-2; CDR3: CASRGMDSIYGYTF; DNA: TGTGCCAGCAGGGGGATGGACAGCATCTATGGCTACACCTTC
V: TRBV11-2; D: NA; size: NA; J: TRBJ2-3; CDR3: CASSLQQPGVGADTQYF; DNA: TGTGCCAGCAGCTTACAACAACCAGGGGTCGGTGCAGATACGCAGTATTTT
V: TRBV21-1; D: NA; size: NA; J: TRBJ2-7; CDR3: CASSKEAGCRTCSYEQYF; DNA: TGTGCCAGCAGCAAAGAAGCAGGGTGCAGGACCTGCTCCTACGAGCAGTACTTC
V: TRBV7-2; D: NA; size: NA; J: TRBJ1-2; CDR3: CASSPYQGQDGYTF; DNA: TGTGCCAGCAGCCCCTACCAGGGTCAAGATGGCTACACCTTC
V: TRBV6-1; D: NA; size: NA; J: TRBJ2-7; CDR3: CASSEAGGTPYEQYF; DNA: TGTGCCAGCAGTGAAGCGGGGGGCACCCCCTACGAGCAGTACTTC
V: TRBV20-1; D: NA; size: few; J: TRBJ2-4; CDR3: CSARPPEAAKNIQYF; DNA: TGCAGTGCTAGACCTCCGGAAGCGGCCAAAAACATTCAGTACTTC
V: TRBV18; D: TRBD2; size: NA; J: TRBJ2-7; CDR3: CASSHGTSGSSYEQYF; DNA: TGTGCCAGCTCACATGGGACTAGCGGGAGCTCCTACGAGCAGTACTTC
V: TRBV7-9; D: NA; size: many; J: TRBJ2-4; CDR3: CASSLSGEAIQYF; DNA: TGTGCCAGCAGCTTATCCGGGGAGGCCATTCAGTACTTC
V: TRBV20-1; D: NA; size: NA; J: TRBJ1-1; CDR3: CSAIHGRRNTEAFF; DNA: TGCAGTGCTATTCACGGCAGAAGGAACACTGAAGCTTTCTTT
V: TRBV20-1; D: TRBD2; size: NA; J: TRBJ2-3; CDR3: CSADSITSGRGYGTDTQYF; DNA: TGCAGTGCCGACTCTATCACTAGCGGGAGGGGGTATGGCACAGATACGCAGTATTTT
V: TRBV28; D: NA; size: NA; J: TRBJ2-1; CDR3: CASSLGRNYNEQFF; DNA: TGTGCCAGCAGTTTAGGCAGGAACTACAATGAGCAGTTCTTC
V: TRBV7-2; D: NA; size: few; J: TRBJ2-5; CDR3: CASSLEGGGETQYF; DNA: TGTGCCAGCAGCTTAGAGGGGGGGGGCGAGACCCAGTACTTC
V: TRBV2; D: NA; size: once; J: TRBJ2-1; CDR3: CASGQEGRRNNEQFF; DNA: TGTGCCAGCGGGCAGGAAGGCAGGAGGAACAATGAGCAGTTCTTC
V: TRBV2; D: TRBD2; size: many; J: TRBJ2-7; CDR3: CASIPGLAGESSYEQYF; DNA: TGTGCCAGCATACCGGGACTAGCGGGAGAAAGCTCCTACGAGCAGTACTTC
V: TRBV20-1; D: NA; size: once; J: TRBJ2-1; CDR3: CSAENYEQFF; DNA: TGCAGTGCCGAGAACTACGAGCAGTTCTTC
V: TRBV29-1; D: NA; size: few; J: TRBJ2-7; CDR3: CSVAQGTTYEQYF; DNA: TGCAGCGTTGCACAGGGAACTACCTACGAGCAGTACTTC
V: TRBV10-3; D: TRBD1; size: NA; J: TRBJ2-5; CDR3: CAISEGMDRGSKTQYF; DNA: TGTGCCATCAGTGAGGGGATGGACAGGGGATCGAAGACCCAGTACTTC
V: TRBV5-1; D: TRBD2; size: NA; J: TRBJ2-7; CDR3: CASSISGTSGNEQYF; DNA: TGCGCCAGCAGCATTTCCGGGACTAGCGGGAACGAGCAGTACTTC
V: TRBV2; D: NA; size: NA; J: TRBJ2-7; CDR3: CASRGRQDGCEYEQYF; DNA: TGTGCCAGCAGGGGGCGACAGGACGGGTGTGAGTACGAGCAGTACTTC
V: TRBV5-4; D: NA; size: once; J: TRBJ2-7; CDR3: CASSLDNRDYEQYF; DNA: TGTGCCAGCAGCCTAGATAACAGGGACTACGAGCAGTACTTC
V: TRBV20-1; D: TRBD1; size: many; J: TRBJ2-3; CDR3: CSAPAILGQGMPDTQYF; DNA: TGCAGTGCTCCTGCCATACTAGGACAGGGGATGCCAGATACGCAGTATTTT
V: TRBV7-2; D: TRBD2; size: NA; J: TRBJ2-7; CDR3: CASSPGLAHEQYF; DNA: TGTGCCAGCAGCCCCGGACTAGCCCACGAGCAGTACTTC
V: TRBV2; D: TRBD2; size: once; J: TRBJ2-1; CDR3: CASMGGGNEQFF; DNA: TGTGCCAGCATGGGGGGGGGCAATGAGCAGTTCTTC
V: TRBV3-1; D: NA; size: NA; J: TRBJ1-1; CDR3: CASSQERNTEAFF; DNA: TGTGCCAGCAGCCAAGAACGGAACACTGAAGCTTTCTTT
V: TRBV4-3; D: NA; size: NA; J: TRBJ2-7; CDR3: CASSQEALYEQYF; DNA: TGCGCCAGCAGCCAAGAGGCTTTATACGAGCAGTACTTC
V: TRBV27; D: NA; size: NA; J: TRBJ2-3; CDR3: CASSELTGPGTQYF; DNA: TGTGCCAGCAGCGAACTTACAGGGCCAGGTACGCAGTATTTT
V: TRBV5-1; D: TRBD1; size: NA; J: TRBJ1-4; CDR3: CASANRGRNDEKLFF; DNA: TGCGCCAGCGCCAACAGGGGGCGAAATGATGAAAAACTGTTTTTT
V: TRBV12-3/TRBV12-4; D: NA; size: NA; J: TRBJ1-1; CDR3: CASSLRREAFF; DNA: TGTGCCAGCAGTTTGCGCAGGGAAGCTTTCTTT
V: TRBV6-2/TRBV6-3; D: TRBD2; size: NA; J: TRBJ2-4; CDR3: CASSLLAGVPFGDIQYF; DNA: TGTGCCAGCAGCCTACTAGCGGGAGTTCCCTTTGGAGACATTCAGTACTTC
V: TRBV11-2; D: TRBD2; size: NA; J: TRBJ2-7; CDR3: CASSGGTSRYEQYF; DNA: TGTGCCAGCAGCGGCGGGACTAGTCGCTACGAGCAGTACTTC
V: TRBV20-1; D: NA; size: NA; J: TRBJ2-3; CDR3: CSAHTDTQYF; DNA: TGCAGTGCCCACACAGATACGCAGTATTTT
V: TRBV27; D: NA; size: NA; J: TRBJ2-5; CDR3: CASGLALSETQYF; DNA: TGTGCCAGCGGTCTAGCCTTGTCGGAGACCCAGTACTTC
V: TRBV7-3; D: NA; size: NA; J: TRBJ2-2; CDR3: CASSLLGVNTGELFF; DNA: TGTGCCAGCAGCTTACTTGGGGTGAACACCGGGGAGCTGTTTTTT
V: TRBV4-3; D: TRBD2; size: NA; J: TRBJ2-5; CDR3: CASSPGTSDYNEQYF; DNA: TGCGCCAGCAGCCCCGGGACTAGCGATTACAATGAGCAGTACTTC
V: TRBV7-2; D: TRBD2; size: NA; J: TRBJ2-1; CDR3: CASRPTSGSDNEQFF; DNA: TGTGCCAGCAGGCCGACTAGCGGGAGCGACAATGAGCAGTTCTTC
V: TRBV5-1; D: TRBD1; size: few; J: TRBJ2-1; CDR3: CASSSDRGGHNEQFF; DNA: TGCGCCAGCAGCTCGGACAGGGGGGGACACAATGAGCAGTTCTTC
V: TRBV7-9; D: NA; size: few; J: TRBJ2-7; CDR3: CASSLVAGVFHEQYF; DNA: TGTGCCAGCAGCTTAGTGGCAGGGGTATTCCACGAGCAGTACTTC
V: TRBV6-5; D: NA; size: few; J: TRBJ1-1; CDR3: CASSRGGTEAFF; DNA: TGTGCCAGCAGTCGCGGCGGCACTGAAGCTTTCTTT
V: TRBV4-1; D: NA; size: NA; J: TRBJ1-2; CDR3: CASSQPDRSNHGYTF; DNA: TGCGCCAGCAGCCAACCTGACAGGTCGAACCATGGCTACACCTTC
V: TRBV7-3; D: NA; size: few; J: TRBJ2-1; CDR3: CASSPRGNYNEQFF; DNA: TGTGCCAGCAGCCCAAGGGGGAACTACAATGAGCAGTTCTTC
V: TRBV20-1; D: TRBD1; size: NA; J: TRBJ2-1; CDR3: CSARGQGADNEQFF; DNA: TGCAGTGCTAGAGGGCAGGGGGCGGACAATGAGCAGTTCTTC
V: TRBV14; D: NA; size: NA; J: TRBJ1-5; CDR3: CASSQQFQPQHF; DNA: TGTGCCAGCAGCCAGCAATTTCAGCCCCAGCATTTT
V: TRBV11-3; D: TRBD2; size: NA; J: TRBJ2-1; CDR3: CASTRGGEGDNEQFF; DNA: TGTGCCAGCACCCGGGGAGGGGAAGGGGACAATGAGCAGTTCTTC
V: TRBV5-1; D: TRBD2; size: many; J: TRBJ2-1; CDR3: CASSLVTGGGNEQFF; DNA: TGCGCCAGCAGCTTGGTGACCGGGGGGGGCAATGAGCAGTTCTTC
V: TRBV28; D: NA; size: many; J: TRBJ2-7; CDR3: CASSLSSGEQYF; DNA: TGTGCCAGCAGTTTAAGTTCAGGGGAGCAGTACTTC
V: TRBV25-1; D: NA; size: few; J: TRBJ1-4; CDR3: CASSQGLQSEKLFF; DNA: TGTGCCAGCAGTCAGGGGCTTCAAAGTGAAAAACTGTTTTTT
V: TRBV7-8; D: NA; size: NA; J: TRBJ1-2; CDR3: CASSLALRGSDPYGYTF; DNA: TGTGCCAGCAGCTTAGCGTTAAGGGGCTCCGACCCCTATGGCTACACCTTC
V: TRBV18; D: NA; size: NA; J: TRBJ2-3; CDR3: CASSPRSDSTDTQYF; DNA: TGTGCCAGCTCACCCCGGAGCGATTCCACAGATACGCAGTATTTT
V: TRBV27; D: NA; size: few; J: TRBJ2-1; CDR3: CASSLGDRNLAGFNEQFF; DNA: TGTGCCAGCAGTTTAGGGGACAGAAACTTAGCGGGTTTCAATGAGCAGTTCTTC
V: TRBV7-9; D: TRBD1; size: NA; J: TRBJ2-7; CDR3: CASSLVSFQGADEQYF; DNA: TGTGCCAGTAGCCTAGTTTCGTTCCAGGGGGCCGACGAGCAGTACTTC
V: TRBV7-2; D: TRBD2; size: few; J: TRBJ2-1; CDR3: CASSLNSGRGYEQFF; DNA: TGTGCCAGCAGCTTGAACAGCGGGAGGGGGTATGAGCAGTTCTTC